This T cell receptor beta chain was documented in a study of blood T cell repertoires in COVID-19. Study-wide background: The United States, Italy and Spain were the sources of the acute and convalescent COVID-19 samples. Sources were T cells, B-cell-depleted T cells, or PBMCs; the material itself was cDNA or gDNA.

Under the authors' procedure: It was from reference gene primer amplification that nucleated cell counts were estimated. Produced via immunoSEQ multiplex PCR; TCRdb's table is partial and in-frame only. That table is the source of V, J and clone size, and D and trimming were worked out from the DNA. The data hold tens of thousands of clones, with approximately 70% observed a single time. There are 12 residues in the CDR3. The germline CDR1 and CDR2 sequences are MNHNS and SASEGT. The table lists this clone with a few counts. The junction differs from germline at one of its ends, possibly a read error.

This clonotype was sampled from an elderly man with acute or convalescent COVID-19. Sequenced sample: peripheral blood. V gene TRBV6-1 combines with J gene TRBJ2-7, with no clear D. In DNA form, the CDR3 reads TGTGCCGGCAGTGAGTACGGCTACGAGCAGTACTTC. Translated: CAGSEYGYEQYF.